This is a list of T cell receptor beta chains from one sample in a study of cytomegalovirus exposure and HLA in healthy donors. Assay used: immunoSEQ multiplex PCR; TCRdb lists only in-frame clones, some missing. The profile shows about 130,000 clones, approximately 85% of them singletons. The sequenced sample was PBMCs. All receptors derive from a boy aged 5-17 years in good health and CMV-seronegative. Each CDR3 is given with its conserved first and last residue. Each record gives: D gene, J gene, clone size, V gene, CDR3 DNA, CDR3 protein. D genes are given only for firm matches. Rows give clone size only sometimes, using once, few, many, or a class for an expanded clone.

d_gene: .
j_gene: TRBJ2-2
abundance: .
v_gene: TRBV21-1
CDR3nt: TGTGCCAGCAGCAACCAAAGAGCGGGTGAGAACACCGGGGAGCTGTTTTTT
CDR3aa: CASSNQRAGENTGELFF

d_gene: .
j_gene: TRBJ2-5
abundance: .
v_gene: TRBV5-4
CDR3nt: TGTGCCAGCAGCTCCAGGGGACAAGAGACCCAGTACTTC
CDR3aa: CASSSRGQETQYF

d_gene: TRBD1
j_gene: TRBJ1-2
abundance: few
v_gene: TRBV7-2
CDR3nt: TGTGCCAGCAGCTTTGACAGGGAGGGCTACACCTTC
CDR3aa: CASSFDREGYTF

d_gene: .
j_gene: TRBJ1-2
abundance: .
v_gene: TRBV5-6
CDR3nt: TGTGCCAGCAGCACGACAGTGAACTATGGCTACACCTTC
CDR3aa: CASSTTVNYGYTF

d_gene: .
j_gene: TRBJ1-2
abundance: .
v_gene: TRBV4-3
CDR3nt: TGCGCCAGCAGCCAAGACTCAACAGCTACCTCTTATGGCTACACCTTC
CDR3aa: CASSQDSTATSYGYTF

d_gene: TRBD1
j_gene: TRBJ1-5
abundance: .
v_gene: TRBV6-1
CDR3nt: TGTGCCAGCAGTGGGGATCGGACAGGGGGAATAAATAGCAATCAGCCCCAGCATTTT
CDR3aa: CASSGDRTGGINSNQPQHF

d_gene: .
j_gene: TRBJ1-6
abundance: .
v_gene: TRBV10-3
CDR3nt: TGTGCCATCAGTGGGGCCGATAGGAATTCACCCCTCCACTTT
CDR3aa: CAISGADRNSPLHF

d_gene: TRBD1
j_gene: TRBJ2-7
abundance: few
v_gene: TRBV5-1
CDR3nt: TGCGCCAGCAAACCGCAGGGGGCGTCCTACGAGCAGTACTTC
CDR3aa: CASKPQGASYEQYF

d_gene: .
j_gene: TRBJ1-1
abundance: .
v_gene: TRBV7-9
CDR3nt: TGTGCCAGCAGCTTAGGTAAGGGGTGGAGTGAAGCTTTCTTT
CDR3aa: CASSLGKGWSEAFF

d_gene: .
j_gene: TRBJ1-2
abundance: .
v_gene: TRBV7-2
CDR3nt: TGTGCCAGCAGCTTACCCCCAGTTTCTAACTATGGCTACACCTTC
CDR3aa: CASSLPPVSNYGYTF

d_gene: TRBD2
j_gene: TRBJ2-3
abundance: .
v_gene: TRBV19
CDR3nt: TGTGCCAGTAGTTTGCTGGCGGGGGGGCCGTCAGATACGCAGTATTTT
CDR3aa: CASSLLAGGPSDTQYF

d_gene: TRBD2
j_gene: TRBJ2-1
abundance: once
v_gene: TRBV7-2
CDR3nt: TGTGCCAGCAGCTTATACTCTCTGGAGTTAGCGGGGAACAATGAGCAGTTCTTC
CDR3aa: CASSLYSLELAGNNEQFF

d_gene: .
j_gene: TRBJ2-7
abundance: .
v_gene: TRBV30
CDR3nt: TGTGCCTGGAGTGTACTCGTTAGATCGCCCTCCTACGAGCAGTACTTC
CDR3aa: CAWSVLVRSPSYEQYF

d_gene: .
j_gene: TRBJ1-2
abundance: once
v_gene: TRBV12-5
CDR3nt: TGTGCTAGTGGGGTCTGGTCTGCCCAATTAGCTAACTATGGCTACACCTTC
CDR3aa: CASGVWSAQLANYGYTF

d_gene: .
j_gene: TRBJ1-2
abundance: .
v_gene: TRBV27
CDR3nt: TGTGCCAGCAGTCCCAGGGTTGGGGTTTATGGCTACACCTTC
CDR3aa: CASSPRVGVYGYTF

d_gene: .
j_gene: TRBJ1-1
abundance: .
v_gene: TRBV10-3
CDR3nt: TGTGCCATCTTATCTGACAGCACTAACACTGAAGCTTTCTTT
CDR3aa: CAILSDSTNTEAFF

d_gene: TRBD2
j_gene: TRBJ2-3
abundance: .
v_gene: TRBV4-2
CDR3nt: TGTGCCAGCAGCCAAGAACGGGGCGGGGGGCTGAATACGCAGTATTTT
CDR3aa: CASSQERGGGLNTQYF

d_gene: .
j_gene: TRBJ2-5
abundance: .
v_gene: TRBV5-4
CDR3nt: TGTGCCAGCAGCTTGGCCCCAGGGGAGACCCAGTACTTC
CDR3aa: CASSLAPGETQYF

d_gene: TRBD2
j_gene: TRBJ2-7
abundance: .
v_gene: TRBV6-1
CDR3nt: TGTGCCAGCAGTGAATTTTACTCTAGCGGGAAGTCCTACGAGCAGTACTTC
CDR3aa: CASSEFYSSGKSYEQYF

d_gene: .
j_gene: TRBJ2-1
abundance: .
v_gene: TRBV25-1
CDR3nt: TGTGCCAGCAGGGACAGATACAATGAGCAGTTCTTC
CDR3aa: CASRDRYNEQFF

d_gene: .
j_gene: TRBJ1-5
abundance: .
v_gene: TRBV27
CDR3nt: TGTGCCAGCAGCCCGACAGCGTATAGCAATCAGCCCCAGCATTTT
CDR3aa: CASSPTAYSNQPQHF

d_gene: TRBD1
j_gene: TRBJ1-2
abundance: .
v_gene: TRBV6-6
CDR3nt: TGTGCCAGCAGTTACACAGGGGCGGGTGGCTACACCTTC
CDR3aa: CASSYTGAGGYTF

d_gene: .
j_gene: TRBJ2-5
abundance: .
v_gene: TRBV2
CDR3nt: TGTGCCAGCAGGCAGGGGTGGGAAGAGACCCAGTACTTC
CDR3aa: CASRQGWEETQYF

d_gene: .
j_gene: TRBJ2-3
abundance: .
v_gene: TRBV4-3
CDR3nt: TGCGCCAGCACCACATCGGTGGGGGCTGGAGATACGCAGTATTTT
CDR3aa: CASTTSVGAGDTQYF

d_gene: .
j_gene: TRBJ1-2
abundance: .
v_gene: TRBV30
CDR3nt: TGTGCCTGGAGTAAGGACAGCGCCGTTAACTATGGCTACACCTTC
CDR3aa: CAWSKDSAVNYGYTF

d_gene: TRBD1
j_gene: TRBJ2-7
abundance: .
v_gene: TRBV7-3
CDR3nt: TGTGCCAGCAGTTCAACGGGACAGGGCTACGAGCAGTACTTC
CDR3aa: CASSSTGQGYEQYF

d_gene: TRBD1
j_gene: TRBJ1-6
abundance: .
v_gene: TRBV15
CDR3nt: TGTGCCACCAGCTGGGACAGGAATAATTCACCCCTCCACTTT
CDR3aa: CATSWDRNNSPLHF

d_gene: .
j_gene: TRBJ1-3
abundance: .
v_gene: TRBV4-2
CDR3nt: TGTGCCAGCAGCCAAGACGGGGGCTCTGGAAACACCATATATTTT
CDR3aa: CASSQDGGSGNTIYF

d_gene: .
j_gene: TRBJ1-3
abundance: .
v_gene: TRBV7-8
CDR3nt: TGTGCCAGTACTACACCGCTCTCTGGAAACACCATATATTTT
CDR3aa: CASTTPLSGNTIYF

d_gene: TRBD2
j_gene: TRBJ2-1
abundance: .
v_gene: TRBV7-3
CDR3nt: TGTGCCAGCAGCTTAACAGGAGGTAGCGGGGTATTCTCTTACAATGAGCAGTTCTTC
CDR3aa: CASSLTGGSGVFSYNEQFF

d_gene: TRBD1
j_gene: TRBJ1-5
abundance: .
v_gene: TRBV7-3
CDR3nt: TGTGCCAGCAGCTTAACGTCCCCCAGGGGGAGCAATCAGCCCCAGCATTTT
CDR3aa: CASSLTSPRGSNQPQHF

d_gene: TRBD1
j_gene: TRBJ1-2
abundance: .
v_gene: TRBV4-3
CDR3nt: TGCGCCAGCAGCCAAGATTGGGGACAGACGAGGGATGGCTACACCTTC
CDR3aa: CASSQDWGQTRDGYTF

d_gene: .
j_gene: TRBJ1-1
abundance: .
v_gene: TRBV29-1
CDR3nt: TGCAGCGTTTTCCCCGTCCTTTCTGACACTGAAGCTTTCTTT
CDR3aa: CSVFPVLSDTEAFF

d_gene: .
j_gene: TRBJ2-7
abundance: .
v_gene: TRBV4-2
CDR3nt: TGTGCCAGCAGCCGAGGCGCGAACGAGCAGTACTTC
CDR3aa: CASSRGANEQYF

d_gene: .
j_gene: TRBJ2-4
abundance: .
v_gene: TRBV9
CDR3nt: TGTGCCAGCAGCGTAGGTGGGAGCTGGGACATTCAGTACTTC
CDR3aa: CASSVGGSWDIQYF

d_gene: .
j_gene: TRBJ2-7
abundance: .
v_gene: TRBV10-1
CDR3nt: TGCGCCAGCATCAAAGAGGAGGGTGGGAACGAGCAGTACTTC
CDR3aa: CASIKEEGGNEQYF

d_gene: TRBD1
j_gene: TRBJ1-5
abundance: .
v_gene: TRBV19
CDR3nt: TGTGCCAGTAGTATACGACAGGGTCTTGGCAATCAGCCCCAGCATTTT
CDR3aa: CASSIRQGLGNQPQHF

d_gene: TRBD1
j_gene: TRBJ1-4
abundance: .
v_gene: TRBV15
CDR3nt: TGTGCCACCAGCAGAGATCAGGACAGGGATGAAAAACTGTTTTTT
CDR3aa: CATSRDQDRDEKLFF

d_gene: TRBD1
j_gene: TRBJ1-1
abundance: few
v_gene: TRBV6-5
CDR3nt: TGTGCCAGCAGTTTTGGACAGGGCGGTGAAGCTTTCTTT
CDR3aa: CASSFGQGGEAFF

d_gene: .
j_gene: TRBJ1-1
abundance: .
v_gene: TRBV10-2
CDR3nt: TGCGCCAGCAAGGTAGGGGCCTACACTGAAGCTTTCTTT
CDR3aa: CASKVGAYTEAFF

d_gene: TRBD1
j_gene: TRBJ1-4
abundance: .
v_gene: TRBV5-1
CDR3nt: TGCGCCAGCAGCCAACAGGGGGCCTTTGAAAAACTGTTTTTT
CDR3aa: CASSQQGAFEKLFF

d_gene: .
j_gene: TRBJ1-6
abundance: .
v_gene: TRBV30
CDR3nt: TGTGCCTGGGGACGGGGGGAACCCCTCCACTTT
CDR3aa: CAWGRGEPLHF

d_gene: TRBD1
j_gene: TRBJ2-6
abundance: .
v_gene: TRBV15
CDR3nt: TGTGCCACCAGACAGGGGGTTATCGCCTCTGGGGCCAACGTCCTGACTTTC
CDR3aa: CATRQGVIASGANVLTF